This T cell receptor beta chain was recorded in a study of blood T cells in healthy people across ages. Study observations and caveats: Whereas aged donors had fewer naive CD4+ cells, long-lived donors had more of them and higher diversity. The fall in TCR beta diversity per million T cells was roughly linear with age.

Per the germline V gene, CDR1 is SGHTA and CDR2 is FQGNSA. The CDR3 extends over 14 amino acids. Isolation per sample recovered at least 6 million PBMCs. Notes on this clonotype: Its antigen remains unknown. At one end the junction does not follow the germline gene, possibly because of a read error.

Together with a sample-barcoded 5' primer, a J-beta primer mix was included in a second PCR lasting roughly 6 to 12 cycles. One entry per CDR3 protein results from TCRdb running MiXCR on the 5' RACE reads. Of roughly 1.5 million distinct CDR3 sequences in the sample, around 40% were seen once. This rearrangement joins TRBV7-2 to TRBJ2-1, with 7 bases that match TRBD1. Source material: blood. The TCR originated in a woman aged 18-30 years in good health. The CDR3 loop is CAGSSSGTDNEQFF. In DNA, the CDR3 is TGTGCCGGCAGCTCATCCGGGACAGACAATGAGCAGTTCTTC.